The source of this TCR beta chain is a study of EBV T-cell therapy then PD-1 blockade in nasopharyngeal carcinoma. CDR3 length: 13 residues. The V end lost 4 bases, the J end lost 10 bases, and 15 bases lay between the germline ends. The germline gives CDR1 SGHDT, CDR2 YYEEEE. The time point is: 266 days after commencement of treatment, after nivolumab therapy. Treatment described: AdE1-LMPpoly-expanded autologous EBV-specific T-cell therapy followed by anti-PD-1 nivolumab. The assay was immunoSEQ multiplex PCR, and TCRdb's table has in-frame clones only and misses some. The table has about 21,000 clones, around 80% seen once; the top ten hold roughly 32%. A word on this clone: Its matching antigen is unknown.

This specimen consisted of CD8+ T cells from blood, obtained around day 270 from a patient whose treatment included autologous EBV-specific T cells and nivolumab. V and J are TRBV5-6 and TRBJ2-1, with D perhaps TRBD2 (6 bases). This clonotype was obtained from a man in his forties or fifties with nasopharyngeal carcinoma. CDR3 residues: CASSPRRGREQFF. CDR3 bases: TGTGCCAGCAGCCCCCGGAGGGGCAGGGAGCAGTTCTTC.